Detailed here is one T cell receptor (beta chain). Its antigen is as yet unknown. Germline loops: CDR1 LNHDA, CDR2 SQIVND (reference sequence). V shed 2 bases and J 2 bases; nucleotides not matched to a gene: 5. This CDR3 region has 16 residues. The data derive from a study of OX40 agonist ivuxolimab in advanced cancers. Across the study: Having had anti-PD-1, anti-PD-L1 or anti-CTLA-4 therapy before was allowed, and more than 35% had some.

The table came from immunoSEQ multiplex PCR; TCRdb's copy has only in-frame clones and leaves some out. Found here are about 64,000 clones, around 84% of them singletons; the top ten hold over 2.5%. Study observations and caveats: Circulating CD4+ and CD8+ T cells showed clonal expansion by week 6 at 0.1 to 3.0 mg/kg.

The sample in question was CD4+ or CD8+ T cells sorted from blood, obtained in a trial of the OX40 agonist ivuxolimab. This TCR was sampled from an adult with an advanced solid tumor such as melanoma, head and neck, liver or kidney cancer. V gene TRBV19 combines with J gene TRBJ1-5; 8 nucleotides align to TRBD1. The CDR3 nucleotides read TGTGCCAGTAGTATACAGGGGGCGGGCGGCAATCAGCCCCAGCATTTT. Protein product: CASSIQGAGGNQPQHF.